The 22 T cell receptor beta chains listed next were all sequenced from one sample in a study of blood T cells in healthy people across ages. Primers used in a second PCR of roughly 6 to 12 cycles were a sample-barcoded 5' primer and a J-beta primer mix. TCRdb ran MiXCR on the 5' RACE reads and lists one entry per CDR3 protein. The sample includes around 800,000 distinct CDR3 sequences, around 25% of them seen just once. The same specimen was also included in a second study, on T cells of mothers and their children.

Sequencing was done on a sample of blood. The receptor source for this set is a boy under 18 in good health.

This chain links TRBV5-4 with TRBJ2-2; TRBD1 agrees at 10 bases. Unmatched junction bases numbered 4, after V lost 4 bases and J lost 1 base. The CDR3 has 16 amino acids. Germline V gene data show CDR1 as SGHNT and CDR2 as YYREEE (reference sequence). The CDR3 DNA is TGTGCCAGCAGCCGGGACAGGGGCCGGAACACCGGGGAGCTGTTTTTT. This gives the protein CASSRDRGRNTGELFF.

This clonotype was observed a few times. The chain carries TRBV20-1 and TRBJ1-2; no firm D call. Germline V lookup: CDR1 DFQATT, CDR2 SNEGSKA (reference sequence). Trimming took 4 bases from V and 8 from J, leaving 8 bases between them. The CDR3 is made up of 10 amino acids. The DNA of the CDR3 is TGCAGTGCTATTGAGGCCGGCTACACCTTC. Protein: CSAIEAGYTF.

This clonotype has just a few counts. The gene calls are TRBV20-1 and TRBJ2-7; D is perhaps TRBD2 (6 bases). This CDR3 region has 13 residues. V was shortened by 7 bases and J by 7 bases, with 20 bases between the two germline ends. The germline V gene encodes CDR1 DFQATT and CDR2 SNEGSKA (reference sequence). The CDR3 sequence: CSVTGTRLEEQYF. CDR3 bases: TGCAGTGTAACCGGGACTCGCCTGGAAGAGCAGTACTTC.

The V and J genes are TRBV7-6 and TRBJ2-1; TRBD1 aligns across 11 bases. The trim removed 3 bases at V and 8 bases at J, leaving 9 bases unmatched. This CDR3 comprises 16 residues. Germline CDR1 SGHVS, CDR2 FNYEAQ. The chain's CDR3 is CASSFRTGGTGYEQFF. The CDR3 DNA reads TGTGCCAGCAGCTTCAGGACAGGGGGCACTGGGTATGAGCAGTTCTTC.

The chain carries TRBV9 and TRBJ2-1; D not resolved. The J call may be incorrect, as the DNA end agrees better with TRBJ2-7. This CDR3 is 15 amino acids long. Germline values: CDR1 SGDLS, CDR2 YYNGEE. Here the CDR3 reads CASSVRGTSHYEQYF. In nucleotides, the CDR3 is TGTGCCAGCAGCGTGAGAGGAACCTCGCACTACGAGCAGTACTTC.

The chain recombines TRBV6-2 or TRBV6-3 with TRBJ2-4, with a possible D match to TRBD2 (6 bases). The CDR3 loop spans 16 amino acids. CDR1 is MNHEY and CDR2 is SVGEGT in the germline V gene. Deletions cut 5 bases from V and 4 bases from J, with 18 bases between. The CDR3 DNA reads as TGTGCCAGCAGTCTTACTCCGGGACTCTCAAAAAACATTCAGTACTTC. This gives the protein CASSLTPGLSKNIQYF.

J is TRBJ2-3 and V is TRBV2; 10 positions agree with TRBD2. V shed 6 bases, J shed 6 bases, and the junction held 9 bases outside the gene matches. Looked up from germline, CDR1 is SNHLY and CDR2 is FYNNEI. This CDR3 spans 15 amino acids. The CDR3 here is CASRAASGGQDTQYF. The CDR3, as DNA: TGTGCCAGCAGGGCTGCTAGCGGGGGCCAGGATACGCAGTATTTT.

This clonotype has just a few counts. The chain links TRBV7-2 to TRBJ1-1; no clear D. The CDR3 runs to 15 residues. Per the germline V gene, CDR1 is SGHTA and CDR2 is FQGNSA. The ends were cut back, 1 base at V and 3 bases at J, with 12 bases in the middle. The CDR3, as DNA: TGTGCCAGCAGCTTAGATGGGTTCCTTTACACTGAAGCTTTCTTT. This codes for CASSLDGFLYTEAFF.

The chain joins TRBV11-2 to TRBJ1-4; D is undetermined. V dropped 0 bases and J dropped 7 bases, with 9 bases sitting between them. Germline CDR1 reads SGHAT; CDR2 reads FQNNGV. This CDR3 spans 14 amino acids. CDR3 sequence: CASSLESRPEKLFF. CDR3 sequence (DNA): TGTGCCAGCAGCTTAGAGTCCAGGCCTGAAAAACTGTTTTTT.

J is TRBJ1-2 and V is TRBV5-1; TRBD1 matches 10 bases. The germline V gene encodes CDR1 SGHRS and CDR2 YFSETQ. This CDR3 contains 14 residues. Germline trimming cut 6 bases from V and 6 bases from J; bases unmatched to any gene: 8. The DNA of the CDR3 is TGCGCCAGCACCCCCACCGGGACAGGGGATGGCTACACCTTC. It encodes CASTPTGTGDGYTF. The entire variable domain, with the rest obtained from reference TRBV5-1 and TRBJ1-2, is as follows: KAGVTQTPRYLIKTRGQQVTLSCSPISGHRSVSWYQQTPGQGLQFLFEYFSETQRNKGNFPGRFSGRQFSNSRSEMNVSTLELGDSALYLCASTPTGTGDGYTFGSGTRLTVV.

The chain joins TRBV19 to TRBJ1-6; tentative D call: TRBD1 (5 bases). The germline V gene encodes CDR1 LNHDA and CDR2 SQIVND (reference sequence). The CDR3 sequence is 15 residues long. Trimming cost V 5 bases and J 2 bases, with 10 bases left between them. The CDR3 sequence: CASSQQVAYNSPLHF. CDR3 coding DNA: TGTGCCAGTAGTCAACAGGTGGCCTATAATTCACCCCTCCACTTT.

V gene TRBV29-1 combines with J gene TRBJ1-4; D is unresolved. This CDR3 region has 13 residues. The V end lost 8 bases, the J end lost 5 bases, and 15 bases lay between the germline ends. Germline V lookup: CDR1 SQVTM, CDR2 ANQGSEA. The CDR3 DNA reads as TGCAGCTTCGCAGTGGCGGGGAATGAAAAACTGTTTTTT. Its protein is CSFAVAGNEKLFF.

The CDR3 spells CASSQDHEKLFF. The CDR3, as DNA: TGCGCCAGCAGCCAAGATCACGAAAAACTGTTTTTT. The chain uses TRBV4-1 and TRBJ1-4; D gene uncertain. This CDR3 has 12 amino acids. Trimming removed 0 bases from V and 8 bases from J, with 4 bases in between. Per the germline V gene, CDR1 is MGHRA and CDR2 is YSYEKL.

The chain combines TRBV7-6 with TRBJ2-3; no definite D call. The V end was cut by 5 bases, the J end by 5 bases, with 17 bases between. This CDR3 has 15 residues. Per the germline V gene, CDR1 is SGHVS and CDR2 is FNYEAQ. Written as DNA, the CDR3 is TGTGCCAGCAGCACTACCGAGATCCAGCAAGATACGCAGTATTTT. Protein sequence: CASSTTEIQQDTQYF.

Worth noting for this clonotype: A junction boundary mismatches the germline segment, possibly from a read error. CDR3 region: CSAIPQLAGGNNAQFF. CDR3 bases: TGCAGTGCTATACCCCAACTAGCGGGGGGAAACAATGCGCAGTTCTTC. The chain recombines TRBV20-1 with TRBJ2-1, with TRBD2 identical over 12 bases. The CDR3 runs to 16 residues. Germline CDR1 DFQATT, CDR2 SNEGSKA (reference sequence).

This clonotype showed up just a few times. The CDR3 reads CASSLAGQPNTDTQYF. The DNA of the CDR3 is TGTGCCAGCAGCTTGGCGGGACAGCCGAACACAGATACGCAGTATTTT. The J gene is TRBJ2-3, the V gene TRBV5-5, with 7 bases aligning to TRBD1. Germline CDR1 and CDR2: SGHKS and YYEKEE (reference sequence). CDR3 size: 16 residues. V lost 0 bases and J lost 2; bases outside the gene matches: 6.

This clonotype was counted only a few times. CDR3 nucleotide sequence: TGTGCCAGCAGCCCAATCGGGCGGGGAGAGCAGTACTTC. This gives the protein CASSPIGRGEQYF. This chain joins TRBV7-9 and TRBJ2-5, with a possible D match to TRBD2 (6 bases). Trimming removed 5 bases from V and 11 bases from J, with 18 bases in between. The CDR3 consists of 13 residues. The germline V gene has CDR1 SEHNR and CDR2 FQNEAQ (reference sequence).

This clonotype appeared a few times. The J gene is TRBJ2-5, the V gene TRBV7-2, with TRBD1 matching 9 bases. With the DNA end fitting TRBJ2-7 better, the J assignment may be wrong. Germline V CDR1 and CDR2: SGHTA, FQGNSA. This CDR3 is built from 16 residues. CDR3: CASSRPGTGFLYEQYF. In nucleotides, the CDR3 is TGTGCCAGCAGCCGGCCCGGGACAGGGTTCCTCTACGAGCAGTACTTC.

The J gene is TRBJ1-4, the V gene TRBV10-3; the D is unclear. This CDR3 spans 14 amino acids. The germline V gene encodes CDR1 ENHRY and CDR2 SYGVKD. The V and J ends lost 2 bases and 4 bases respectively, with 8 bases between them. The CDR3, as DNA: TGTGCCATCAGTGAGGGGAGGAATAATGAAAAACTGTTTTTT. As protein: CAISEGRNNEKLFF.

The chain recombines TRBV6-5 with TRBJ2-7; a possible D gene is TRBD2 (6 bases). V gave up 2 bases and J gave up 1 base, with 12 bases separating them. The germline V gene has CDR1 MNHEY and CDR2 SVGAGI. This CDR3 is 15 amino acids long. In DNA, the CDR3 is TGTGCCAGCAGTTACGTCTACGGGGGTTCCTACGAGCAGTACTTC. As protein: CASSYVYGGSYEQYF.

The V and J genes are TRBV20-1 and TRBJ2-1; 14 bases agree with TRBD2. Germline-derived CDR1 and CDR2 are DFQATT and SNEGSKA (reference sequence). V trimming: 6 bases; J trimming: 5 bases; junction bases outside the gene matches: 6. The length of the CDR3 is 15 residues. The CDR3 region is CSARTSGGPDNEQFF. CDR3 DNA sequence: TGCAGTGCCCGGACTAGCGGGGGGCCCGACAATGAGCAGTTCTTC.

The chain joins TRBV12-3 or TRBV12-4 to TRBJ1-4; TRBD1 is a possible D gene (5 bases). The V end was cut by 10 bases, the J end by 0 bases, with 21 bases between. This CDR3 comprises 17 residues. As DNA, the CDR3 is TGTGCCACCATGCCAGGGATACCCTTTACAACTAATGAAAAACTGTTTTTT. It encodes CATMPGIPFTTNEKLFF.